The 17 T cell receptor beta chains below were found in one sample sequenced in a study of T cells after posttransplantation cyclophosphamide. Here immunoSEQ multiplex PCR was the method, and the copy in TCRdb shows in-frame clones only, minus some. The repertoire has 25,000 to 35,000 clones, about nine tenths of them found once; the top ten carry around 3.5%. The sample comprised PBMCs. The receptors here all came from a man aged 45-60 years.

This rearrangement joins TRBV18 to TRBJ2-7; TRBD2 aligns across 7 bases. CDR1 and CDR2 (germline): KGHSH, LQKENI. J gave up 4 bases and V 3 bases, and 3 bases lay outside the gene matches. The CDR3 sequence is 13 residues long. CDR3 in DNA: TGTGCCAGCTCACCGGCGGGAGATTACGAGCAGTACTTC. Its protein product is CASSPAGDYEQYF.

The gene calls are TRBV28 and TRBJ1-1; tentatively, D is TRBD1 (5 bases). Germline V gene data show CDR1 as MDHEN and CDR2 as SYDVKM. The CDR3 is 14 amino acids. Trimming left V 3 bases short and J 5 bases short, with 13 bases between. CDR3 in DNA: TGTGCCAGCAGTTTTTCGGGGGGAGGGACTGAAGCTTTCTTT. This codes for CASSFSGGGTEAFF.

V usage is TRBV28 and J usage is TRBJ2-7; D may be TRBD2 (6 bases). V was cut by 11 bases and J by 7 bases, with 24 bases left in between. The germline V gene encodes CDR1 MDHEN and CDR2 SYDVKM. The CDR3 has 14 residues. CDR3 sequence: CAGSSRRGTTEQYF. Here the CDR3 DNA reads TGTGCCGGATCGTCGAGGAGGGGAACTACTGAGCAGTACTTC.

The V gene is TRBV27, the J gene TRBJ2-2, with TRBD2 identical over 7 bases. This CDR3 region has 16 residues. Germline CDR1 MNHEY, CDR2 SMNVEV (reference sequence). Trimming took 7 bases from V and 2 from J; bases not matched to a gene: 10. The CDR3 DNA is TGTGCCAGCACCCGAGCCCGGACTAGTAACACCGGGGAGCTGTTTTTT. It specifies CASTRARTSNTGELFF.

The chain links TRBV28 to TRBJ1-2, with TRBD1 matching over 8 bases. CDR3 length: 14 residues. Germline V gene lookup returns CDR1 MDHEN and CDR2 SYDVKM. The ends lost 6 bases at V and 4 bases at J; junction bases unmatched: 7. The CDR3 DNA reads as TGTGCCAGCAGCCATGGACAGGGTCTCTATGGCTACACCTTC. It specifies CASSHGQGLYGYTF.

The V and J genes are TRBV11-3 and TRBJ2-3; D may be TRBD2 (5 bases). Trimming cost V 2 bases and J 2 bases, with 8 bases left between them. This CDR3 comprises 14 residues. In germline, CDR1 is SGHNT, CDR2 YENEEA. The CDR3 region has the DNA TGTGCCAGCAGCTTACGGGGAGCCACAGATACGCAGTATTTT. Protein: CASSLRGATDTQYF.

The chain employs TRBV4-1 and TRBJ2-1; D remains ambiguous. This CDR3 has 16 amino acids. V was cut by 4 bases and J by 3 bases, with 16 bases left in between. The V gene's germline CDR1 is MGHRA and CDR2 YSYEKL. In nucleotides, the CDR3 is TGCGCCAGCAGCCGGGCCTACTCCACCCTCTACAATGAGCAGTTCTTC. Protein sequence: CASSRAYSTLYNEQFF.

The V and J genes are TRBV7-9 and TRBJ2-3, with TRBD2 matching over 10 bases. CDR1 is SEHNR, CDR2 FQNEAQ, per germline (reference sequence). CDR3 length equals 17 residues. With V trimmed by 4 bases and J by 2 bases, 9 bases remained unmatched. The CDR3 DNA reads TGTGCCAGCAGCTCACCGCCGGGACTAGCGTTCACAGATACGCAGTATTTT. Its protein is CASSSPPGLAFTDTQYF.

This clone occurred a few times. The chain joins TRBV2 to TRBJ1-4; TRBD1 is a possible D gene (6 bases). The CDR3 contains 17 residues. The V gene lost 2 bases and the J gene lost 0 bases, with 13 bases spanning the gap. CDR1 is SNHLY, CDR2 FYNNEI, per germline. This CDR3 is CASSEYGQTATNEKLFF. CDR3 nucleotides: TGTGCCAGCAGTGAATACGGACAGACTGCAACTAATGAAAAACTGTTTTTT.

The V gene is TRBV12-5, the J gene TRBJ2-1; D is uncertain. Germline assignment: CDR1 LGHNT and CDR2 FRNRAP. V gave up 2 bases and J gave up 6 bases, with 5 bases separating them. This CDR3 region has 12 residues. The CDR3 spells CASGLPFNEQFF. The DNA for the CDR3 is TGTGCTAGTGGTTTGCCTTTCAATGAGCAGTTCTTC.

This chain joins TRBV4-1 and TRBJ2-5; D unclear. The CDR3 contains 14 residues. Trimming took 4 bases from V and 7 from J, leaving 16 bases between them. The germline V gene has CDR1 MGHRA and CDR2 YSYEKL. This chain's CDR3 is CASSRPEVDGTQYF. The CDR3 region has the DNA TGCGCCAGCAGCCGCCCCGAGGTGGATGGGACCCAGTACTTC.

V gene TRBV30 combines with J gene TRBJ1-4; D ambiguous. The germline V and J ends were trimmed by 6 bases and 7 bases, with 15 bases remaining between them. The CDR3 loop spans 13 amino acids. Germline-derived CDR1 and CDR2 are GTSNPN and SVGIG (reference sequence). The CDR3 reads CACTRDLGEKLFF. The CDR3 DNA follows: TGTGCCTGCACGCGGGATCTTGGTGAAAAACTGTTTTTT.

This clone appeared a few times. The V gene is TRBV7-3, the J gene TRBJ2-4; 7 bases line up with TRBD2. Germline V gives CDR1 SGHTA, CDR2 FQGTGA. The CDR3 has 16 amino acids. V shed 0 bases, J shed 7 bases, and the junction held 9 bases outside the gene matches. The CDR3 sequence is CASSLTFVRGENIQYF. DNA of the CDR3: TGTGCCAGCAGCTTAACGTTCGTACGGGGGGAGAACATTCAGTACTTC.

This clone was found once. CDR3 in DNA: TGTGCCAGCAGCCTGCCGGGACAGTCCTATGGCTACACCTTC. Translating gives CASSLPGQSYGYTF. This chain links TRBV5-6 with TRBJ1-2; 7 bases are a match to TRBD1. The germline CDR1 and CDR2 sequences are SGHDT and YYEEEE. V dropped 4 bases and J dropped 4; count of bases not matched to a gene: 7. This CDR3 is 14 amino acids long.

V usage is TRBV18 and J usage is TRBJ2-5; possible D gene TRBD2, 6 bases. The V and J ends lost 0 bases and 2 bases respectively, with 10 bases between them. Germline loops: CDR1 KGHSH, CDR2 LQKENI. There are 15 residues in the CDR3. CDR3 protein: CASSPPAGLQETQYF. CDR3 DNA sequence: TGTGCCAGCTCACCACCGGCGGGATTACAAGAGACCCAGTACTTC.

The rearrangement links TRBV10-3 to TRBJ1-2; TRBD1 is a possible D gene (5 bases). V was cut by 3 bases and J by 3 bases, with 17 bases left in between. Germline CDR1 ENHRY, CDR2 SYGVKD. The CDR3 is made up of 16 amino acids. CDR3 nucleotides: TGTGCCATCAGTGACAGGGTCCCCCCTACGGACTATGGCTACACCTTC. Residues: CAISDRVPPTDYGYTF.

The genes are TRBV7-3 and TRBJ2-7; weak D call: TRBD1 (5 bases). The CDR3 runs 12 residues. Germline loops: CDR1 SGHTA, CDR2 FQGTGA. The V end lost 2 bases, the J end lost 6 bases, and 8 bases lay between the germline ends. This CDR3 is CASSLLTVEQYF. DNA for the CDR3: TGTGCCAGCAGCTTACTGACAGTCGAGCAGTACTTC.